This entry lists 19 T cell receptor beta chains sequenced from one sample in a study of blood T cells in healthy people across ages. Then a second PCR, running roughly 7 to 12 cycles, was carried out with a sample-barcoded 5' primer and a J-beta primer mix. TCRdb redid the calling of the 5' RACE reads with MiXCR, one entry per CDR3 protein. The data hold roughly 800,000 distinct CDR3 sequences, with approximately 55% observed a single time. The material sequenced was blood. The receptors originated from a man older than 75 in good health.

This clonotype has just a few counts. The chain links TRBV20-1 to TRBJ2-3; 7 nucleotides match TRBD2. CDR1 DFQATT and CDR2 SNEGSKA come from the germline V gene (reference sequence). This CDR3 contains 15 residues. Losses at the gene ends were 0 bases for V and 0 bases for J; bases not matched to a gene: 3. The CDR3 nucleotides are TGCAGTGCTAGAGAGACTAGCCTTAGCACAGATACGCAGTATTTT. Protein product: CSARETSLSTDTQYF.

This clonotype was seen a single time. The chain has TRBV20-1 and TRBJ2-7, with no clear D. The V end was cut by 3 bases, the J end by 0 bases, with 12 bases between. CDR1 and CDR2 (germline): DFQATT, SNEGSKA (reference sequence). The CDR3 is made up of 14 amino acids. In DNA form, the CDR3 reads TGCAGTGCTAGCGGTGGCGAAAGCTCCTACGAGCAGTACTTC. Translating gives CSASGGESSYEQYF.

V and J are TRBV11-2 and TRBJ1-1, with D tentatively TRBD1 (5 bases). Germline CDR1 SGHAT, CDR2 FQNNGV. The V end lost 4 bases, the J end lost 8 bases, and 11 bases lay between the germline ends. The CDR3 length is 12 residues. This chain's CDR3 is CASSSRYREAFF. The CDR3, as DNA: TGTGCCAGCAGCTCGAGATACAGGGAAGCTTTCTTT.

This chain uses TRBV11-2 with TRBJ2-7, with 7 bases that match TRBD1. Trimming at V came to 5 bases and at J to 7 bases, leaving 14 bases not matched to a gene. CDR1 and CDR2 (germline): SGHAT, FQNNGV. CDR3 length: 15 amino acids. The CDR3 DNA sequence: TGTGCCAGCAGCCCCTATAGATCGACAGGGATTGAGCAGTACTTC. This sequence encodes CASSPYRSTGIEQYF.

V and J are TRBV21-1 and TRBJ2-5. TRBV21-1 is marked as a pseudogene. This CDR3 region has 12 residues. CDR3 bases: TGTGCCAGCACTTCCAAGCAAGAGACCCAGTACTTC. It encodes CASTSKQETQYF.

This clonotype was observed many times. The chain combines TRBV10-3 with TRBJ1-2; D not resolved. CDR1 is ENHRY, CDR2 SYGVKD, per germline. The CDR3 totals 12 residues. V gave up 4 bases and J gave up 8 bases, with 11 bases separating them. Written as DNA, the CDR3 is TGTGCCATCAGTGTGGACGAAAGGGGCTACACCTTC. Translated, it gives CAISVDERGYTF.

The rearrangement joins TRBV6-5 to TRBJ2-7; D is unclear. This CDR3 comprises 13 residues. V lost 6 bases and J lost 2, with 11 bases in between. The V gene's germline CDR1 is MNHEY and CDR2 SVGAGI. CDR3 amino acids: CASSENSAYEQYF. CDR3 nucleotide sequence: TGTGCCAGCAGCGAAAACAGTGCCTACGAGCAGTACTTC.

The gene calls are TRBV10-3 and TRBJ2-7, with 11 bases matching TRBD2. The CDR3 is made up of 12 amino acids. The V gene's germline CDR1 is ENHRY and CDR2 SYGVKD. Losses at the gene ends were 9 bases for V and 7 bases for J; bases not matched to a gene: 5. Here the CDR3 DNA reads TGTGCCATTAGCGGGAGGGCCGTTGAGCAGTACTTC. This translates into CAISGRAVEQYF.

This clonotype occurred many times. V is TRBV28 and J is TRBJ2-7; D call uncertain. This CDR3 region has 12 residues. CDR1 MDHEN and CDR2 SYDVKM come from the germline V gene. V shed 4 bases and J shed 4 bases, with 8 bases lying between them. In nucleotides, the CDR3 is TGTGCCAGCAGTTGGGTGGGTTACGAGCAGTACTTC. Translation: CASSWVGYEQYF.

This chain connects TRBV11-3 to TRBJ2-7, with D hard to call. This CDR3 has 13 amino acids. The germline V and J ends were trimmed by 5 bases and 7 bases, with 15 bases remaining between them. Germline CDR1 reads SGHNT; CDR2 reads YENEEA. CDR3 sequence: CASSQAWASEQYF. The DNA for the CDR3 is TGTGCCAGCAGCCAGGCCTGGGCGTCTGAGCAGTACTTC.

The chain uses TRBV27 and TRBJ2-7; 8 bases are shared with TRBD2. The CDR3 sequence is 15 residues long. Trimming at V came to 6 bases and at J to 3 bases, leaving 10 bases not matched to a gene. Looked up from germline, CDR1 is MNHEY and CDR2 is SMNVEV (reference sequence). The CDR3 nucleotides read TGTGCCAGCAGCTCCACTAGCGGAGGGATCTACGAGCAGTACTTC. Protein product: CASSSTSGGIYEQYF.

This clonotype occurred a few times. The rearrangement uses TRBV20-1 and TRBJ2-7, with TRBD2 as a possible D gene (6 bases). This CDR3 has 15 residues. V dropped 6 bases and J dropped 2 bases, with 20 bases sitting between them. Looked up from germline, CDR1 is DFQATT and CDR2 is SNEGSKA (reference sequence). The CDR3 loop is CSALGEASKAYEQYF. The CDR3 DNA is TGCAGTGCCCTCGGGGAGGCTAGCAAAGCCTACGAGCAGTACTTC.

This clonotype came up many times. The chain links TRBV7-2 to TRBJ2-3; D uncertain. This CDR3 spans 14 amino acids. Trimming cost V 1 base and J 2 bases, with 7 bases left between them. Looked up from germline, CDR1 is SGHTA and CDR2 is FQGNSA. The CDR3 region has the DNA TGTGCCAGCAGCTTAGTAGGTTTCACAGATACGCAGTATTTT. Protein: CASSLVGFTDTQYF.

The rearrangement links TRBV4-1 to TRBJ2-5, with 8 bases that match TRBD2. Germline CDR1 and CDR2: MGHRA and YSYEKL. The CDR3 runs to 15 residues. The ends lost 2 bases at V and 4 bases at J; junction bases unmatched: 6. This chain's CDR3 is CASSQPGLVGETQYF. In DNA, the CDR3 is TGCGCCAGCAGCCAACCGGGACTAGTCGGAGAGACCCAGTACTTC.

This chain joins TRBV5-5 and TRBJ2-2, with 7 nucleotides matching TRBD1. The germline CDR1 and CDR2 sequences are SGHKS and YYEKEE (reference sequence). V shed 4 bases and J 1 base; nucleotides not matched to a gene: 7. This CDR3 contains 16 residues. CDR3 bases: TGTGCCAGCAGCGCAGCCGGGACAGTGAACACCGGGGAGCTGTTTTTT. Its protein product is CASSAAGTVNTGELFF.

The rearrangement uses TRBV20-1 and TRBJ2-7, with TRBD1 identical over 7 bases. V was clipped by 5 bases and J by 2 bases; unmatched bases: 12. The CDR3 has 15 residues. Germline lookup yields CDR1 DFQATT and CDR2 SNEGSKA (reference sequence). For the CDR3, the DNA is TGCAGTGCTCTTGACCGGGACAGAAAAACCTACGAGCAGTACTTC. Translation gives CSALDRDRKTYEQYF.

This clonotype was counted between two and nine times. This chain joins TRBV12-3 or TRBV12-4 and TRBJ2-1, with a weak D call TRBD1 (5 bases). CDR3 size: 15 residues. The V end was cut by 6 bases, the J end by 4 bases, with 16 bases between. The CDR3 DNA is TGTGCCAGCAGCCCTGTTGACAGCCGATACAATGAGCAGTTCTTC. It specifies CASSPVDSRYNEQFF.

The CDR3 DNA sequence: TGCAGCGTTGAAGATCCAAGGAGCTCCTACGAGCAGTACTTC. Its protein product is CSVEDPRSSYEQYF. The V and J genes are TRBV29-1 and TRBJ2-7, with D hard to call. The V end was cut by 0 bases, the J end by 0 bases, with 9 bases between. Germline CDR1 is SQVTM and CDR2 is ANQGSEA. This CDR3 comprises 14 residues.

This clonotype has just a few counts. The gene calls are TRBV20-1 and TRBJ2-2, with D perhaps assigned TRBD1 or TRBD2 (5 bases each). Germline CDR1 and CDR2: DFQATT and SNEGSKA (reference sequence). This CDR3 is 13 amino acids long. V lost 4 bases to trimming and J lost 6 bases, with 12 bases between them. In DNA, the CDR3 is TGCAGTGCTACCGGGACCCCCTCCGGGGAGCTGTTTTTT. Encoded protein: CSATGTPSGELFF.